Detailed here is one T cell receptor beta chain. The antigen remains undetermined. A read error may produce the germline difference seen at one junction end. Use of 60 Vbeta and 13 Jbeta primers characterized the PCR. The table came from immunoSEQ multiplex PCR; TCRdb's copy has only in-frame clones and leaves some out. The sample contains some 130,000 clones, 60% to 80% of which appear only once. The data derive from a study of cytomegalovirus exposure and HLA in healthy donors. About the research overall: For the approximately 360 genotyped donors, 65% to 90% fell within the Caucasian-associated ancestry cluster.

Findings and limits, study-wide: Some V segments, including TRBV6-2 and TRBV6-3, were excluded as indistinguishable.

CDR3 size: 18 residues. Germline V gives CDR1 SSHAT, CDR2 FNYEAQ (reference sequence). The chain joins TRBV7-7 to TRBJ2-5, with TRBD2 matching 8 bases. This sequence was found in a male donor in good health and CMV-seronegative. The material sequenced was PBMCs. The CDR3 reads CASSLRLAGQGSPETQYF. In nucleotides, the CDR3 is TGTGCTAGCAGCTTGAGGCTAGCGGGTCAAGGTTCCCCAGAGACCCAGTACTTC. The whole variable domain, remainder taken from reference TRBV7-7 and TRBJ2-5, is GAGVSQSPRYKVTKRGQDVTLRCDPISSHATLYWYQQALGQGPEFLTYFNYEAQPDKSGLPSDRFSAERPEGSISTLTIQRTEQRDSAMYRCASSLRLAGQGSPETQYFGPGTRLLVL.